This T cell receptor (beta chain) was captured by sequencing in a study of T cell changes during pregnancy in multiple sclerosis. This CDR3 has 13 amino acids. V shed 4 bases and J 7 bases; nucleotides not matched to a gene: 2. Germline V gene data show CDR1 as SEHNR and CDR2 as FQNEAQ (reference sequence). Clones were sequenced by immunoSEQ multiplex PCR, and TCRdb holds only the in-frame ones, with some missing. Of approximately 120,000 clones listed, about 96% are singletons. Sequencing was performed on peripheral blood, taken after pregnancy. The source of this sequence is a female donor with multiple sclerosis, enrolled in a pregnancy study. The rearrangement joins TRBV7-9 to TRBJ1-3; 9 bases are shared with TRBD1. For the CDR3, the DNA is TGTGCCAGCAGCTATGGACAGGGGAACACCATATATTTT. Protein sequence: CASSYGQGNTIYF.